The clone carrying this T cell receptor (beta chain) was counted only a few times. The sample belongs to a study of blood T cell repertoires in COVID-19. Study information: The United States, Italy and Spain provided the acute and convalescent COVID-19 samples. T cells, B-cell-depleted T cells, or PBMCs provided the cDNA or gDNA that served as material.

CDR3 length: 12 amino acids. Trimming stripped 5 bases from V and 4 bases from J, with 8 bases between. From germline, CDR1 is SEHNR and CDR2 FQNEAQ (reference sequence). Original processing notes: How many nucleated cells were present was estimated from reference gene primer amplification. Libraries were prepared by immunoSEQ multiplex PCR; TCRdb keeps only in-frame clonotypes and omits some of them. V and J calls and clone size are as listed in that table; D and trimming were resolved from the DNA. Of 100,000 to 150,000 clones listed, about 74% were seen once; the top ten hold over 7%. The material sequenced was peripheral blood. The rearrangement joins TRBV7-9 to TRBJ2-5; weak D call: TRBD1 (6 bases). This TCR was recovered from a human donor in a cohort sampled during active COVID-19. Here the CDR3 DNA reads TGTGCCAGCAGCCAAGGGGGAGAGACCCAGTACTTC. Amino acids: CASSQGGETQYF.